This is a list of T cell receptor beta chains from one sample in a study of low-dose radiotherapy and immunotherapy resistance in tumors. TCRdb ran MiXCR on the reads and lists one entry per CDR3 protein. The table includes around 99,000 distinct CDR3 sequences, 9% to 9.5% detected once. Material: PBMCs, obtained before treatment. The receptors shown here come from a male donor with prostate cancer. Each CDR3 is given with its conserved first and last residue. D genes are given only for firm matches. Only some rows state a clone size, as once, few, many or a class for expanded clones.

j_call d_call v_call clone_size cdr3_nt cdr3_aa
TRBJ2-4 NA TRBV28 NA TGTGCCAGCAGTCTAGAGGGACGCCGGTACTTC CASSLEGRRYF
TRBJ1-5 NA TRBV29-1 many TGCAGCGTCAGAGATGGTAATAGCAATCAGCCCCAGCATTTT CSVRDGNSNQPQHF
TRBJ1-2 NA TRBV28 many TGTGCCACAATCTCGGGGCAGCGGTTGGGCTACACCTTC CATISGQRLGYTF
TRBJ1-1 NA TRBV4-3 many TGCGCCAGCAGCCAAGATCTATTGGCGGGCACTGAAGCTTTCTTT CASSQDLLAGTEAFF
TRBJ2-3 NA TRBV2 many TGTGCCAGCAGTGTCGGGGGAATACGGGCAGATACGCAGTATTTT CASSVGGIRADTQYF
TRBJ1-5 NA TRBV7-2 many TGTGCCAGCAGCTCCTTAGGGAACCAGCCCCAGCATTTT CASSSLGNQPQHF
TRBJ2-2 NA TRBV7-8 many TGTGCCAGCCGGTCCTTGCCTGCGAACACCGGGGAGCTGTTTTTT CASRSLPANTGELFF
TRBJ2-3 TRBD2 TRBV11-2 many TGTGCCAGCAGCCCCATCCCGGGACTAGCGGGAGCAGATACGCAGTATTTT CASSPIPGLAGADTQYF
TRBJ2-1 TRBD2 TRBV28 many TGTGCCAGCACTACTAGCGGGAGGGCCTTCAATGAGCAGTTCTTC CASTTSGRAFNEQFF
TRBJ2-2 NA TRBV7-8 many TGTGCCAGCAGCTCCCAGGGCCCCACCGGGGAGCTGTTTTTT CASSSQGPTGELFF
TRBJ2-7 NA TRBV5-1 many TGCGCCAGCAGCTTGGACAGGGCCTACGAGCAGTACTTC CASSLDRAYEQYF
TRBJ2-7 NA TRBV4-3 many TGCGCCAGCAGCCAAGATGGCCCGTACGAGCAGTACTTC CASSQDGPYEQYF
TRBJ2-6 NA TRBV4-2 many TGTGCCAGCAGCCAAGATTTTCTTTCGTCCGCCAACGTCCTGACTTTC CASSQDFLSSANVLTF
TRBJ1-2 TRBD1 TRBV7-2 many TGTGCCAGCAGCTCAGACTGGGACAGGTATTACACCTTC CASSSDWDRYYTF
TRBJ2-3 TRBD2 TRBV12-3/TRBV12-4 many TGTGCCAGCAGGAATCTAGCGGGGGAGGCTCCAGATACGCAGTATTTT CASRNLAGEAPDTQYF
TRBJ2-3 TRBD2 TRBV29-1 many TGCAGCGTTGATGGGACTAGCGGGAGGGCGAGCACAGATACGCAGTATTTT CSVDGTSGRASTDTQYF
TRBJ1-5 NA TRBV27 many TGTGCCAGCAGCTCCAGGGTCCTTCAGCCCCAGCATTTT CASSSRVLQPQHF
TRBJ2-2 TRBD1 TRBV5-1 many TGCGCCAGCAGCTTTCAGGGGGCTAACACCGGGGAGCTGTTTTTT CASSFQGANTGELFF
TRBJ1-3 NA TRBV28 many TGTGCCAGCAGTTTAAATTCAGTTGGGGGCCCTGGAAACACCATATATTTT CASSLNSVGGPGNTIYF
TRBJ2-1 NA TRBV29-1 many TGCAGCGCGTTATTGGGGGGATTAAGCTCCTACAATGAGCAGTTCTTC CSALLGGLSSYNEQFF
TRBJ1-1 NA TRBV4-3 many TGCGCCAGCAGGAAGGGCAGGGTGGAGAACACTGAAGCTTTCTTT CASRKGRVENTEAFF
TRBJ1-4 TRBD1 TRBV30 many TGTGCCACCCCGGGACAGACTAATGAAAAACTGTTTTTT CATPGQTNEKLFF
TRBJ2-7 TRBD1 TRBV16 many TGTGCCAGCAGCCAACGGGACAGGGCAAACTACGAGCAGTACTTC CASSQRDRANYEQYF
TRBJ2-1 NA TRBV6-2/TRBV6-3 many TGTGCCAGCAGCCCTCTTAATCGACTGGGATCCAATGAGCAGTTCTTC CASSPLNRLGSNEQFF
TRBJ2-5 TRBD2 TRBV7-9 many TGTGCCAGCAGCTTTCCTAGTAGCGGGAGGGCCTCTGAGACCCAGTACTTC CASSFPSSGRASETQYF
TRBJ2-3 TRBD2 TRBV4-3 many TGCGCCAGCAGCCAAGATAGGGGACTAGCGGATACGCAGTATTTT CASSQDRGLADTQYF
TRBJ2-7 TRBD2 TRBV6-6 many TGTGCCAGCAGACACGGGCTAGCGGGAGGTTACGAGCAGTACTTC CASRHGLAGGYEQYF
TRBJ2-7 TRBD1 TRBV7-2 once TGTGCCAGCAGCTTAGGTCCAGGGGGCTCCTACGAGCAGTACTTC CASSLGPGGSYEQYF
TRBJ1-2 NA TRBV7-2 many TGTGCCAGCAGCCGGACTGAATATGGCTACACCTTC CASSRTEYGYTF
TRBJ2-2 NA TRBV18 many TGTGCCAGCTCACCACGGCCAGGGACCGGGGAGCTGTTTTTT CASSPRPGTGELFF
TRBJ1-2 NA TRBV30 many TGTGCCTGGAGTGCAGGGATGGGTTATGGCTACACCTTC CAWSAGMGYGYTF
TRBJ1-2 NA TRBV2 many TGTGCCAGCAGTGGCGGAGCACTCTATGGCTACACCTTC CASSGGALYGYTF
TRBJ1-4 NA TRBV13 NA TGTGCCAGCAGCCCGAAAGGGAGTAATGAAAAACTGTTTTTT CASSPKGSNEKLFF
TRBJ2-1 TRBD2 TRBV6-2/TRBV6-3 many TGTGCCAGCAGTCACGGGACTAGCAGGTTTAATGAGCAGTTCTTC CASSHGTSRFNEQFF
TRBJ2-1 TRBD1 TRBV6-2/TRBV6-3 many TGTGCCAGCAGAGGACAGGGGAAGAGCTCCTACAATGAGCAGTTCTTC CASRGQGKSSYNEQFF
TRBJ2-7 NA TRBV21-1 many TGTGCCAGCAGCAAAGCGGGGGCAGACAGTTTCTTCTACGAGCAGTACTTC CASSKAGADSFFYEQYF
TRBJ2-1 NA TRBV20-1 many TGCAGTGCCGGGGGGCTAAGGTCCTACAATGAGCAGTTCTTC CSAGGLRSYNEQFF
TRBJ2-3 TRBD1 TRBV5-1 many TGCGCCAGCAGCCTGGGACAGGGGGCCCCAGATACGCAGTATTTT CASSLGQGAPDTQYF
TRBJ2-7 NA TRBV29-1 many TGCAGCGTTCATCAACAACACGGGCTGGGGCAGTACTTC CSVHQQHGLGQYF
TRBJ2-2 TRBD2 TRBV28 NA TGTGCCAGCAGTTCGACTAGCGGGAGCGACACCGGGGAGCTGTTTTTT CASSSTSGSDTGELFF
TRBJ2-7 NA TRBV14 many TGTGCCAGCAGCCAAGCGGCGAGAAGCTCCTACGAGCAGTACTTC CASSQAARSSYEQYF
TRBJ1-2 NA TRBV7-9 many TGTGCCAGCGGGCGCGGGGGGACTTATGGCTACACCTTC CASGRGGTYGYTF
TRBJ2-1 TRBD1 TRBV11-1 many TGTGCCAGCAGCCCATCGTGGGACAGCCCCCGGGGTTTTGGATACAATGAGCAGTTCTTC CASSPSWDSPRGFGYNEQFF
TRBJ2-1 TRBD1 TRBV5-4 many TGTGCCAGCAGCTTAGGACAGGGAAGAGGTGAGCAGTTCTTC CASSLGQGRGEQFF
TRBJ1-1 NA TRBV7-2 many TGTGCCAGCAGCTCACAGCTGAACACTGAAGCTTTCTTT CASSSQLNTEAFF
TRBJ2-7 NA TRBV6-5 many TGTGCCAGCAGTAGCCGGGGGCGACGCGAGCAGTACTTC CASSSRGRREQYF
TRBJ2-7 TRBD2 TRBV28 many TGTGCCAGCGGTATAGCGGGAGGGATGTACGAGCAGTACTTC CASGIAGGMYEQYF
TRBJ2-1 TRBD2 TRBV19 NA TGTGCCAGTAGTCCGCGGGGACTAGCGGCCGGGGTGGTACATGAGCAGTTCTTC CASSPRGLAAGVVHEQFF
TRBJ2-1 TRBD2 TRBV9 many TGTGCCAGCAGCCTCTGGGCTAGCGGGCGTATCTACAATGAGCAGTTCTTC CASSLWASGRIYNEQFF
TRBJ2-1 NA TRBV6-2/TRBV6-3 NA TGTGCCAGCAGGGGGGGTGAGCAGTTCTTC CASRGGEQFF
TRBJ2-4 NA TRBV29-1 many TGCAGCGTTGGGGAGACCCTACTAAACATTCAGTACTTC CSVGETLLNIQYF
TRBJ2-2 NA TRBV9 many TGTGCCAGCAGCGTAGAAGTAGCGCGGGTACCCGGGGAGCTGTTTTTT CASSVEVARVPGELFF
TRBJ2-1 NA TRBV6-5 many TGTGCCAGCAGTACTGTAGGAAGACGCAATGAGCAGTTCTTC CASSTVGRRNEQFF
TRBJ2-7 TRBD2 TRBV28 many TGTGCCAGCAGCAGCCATTCTTTGGCTAGCGGGAGGGGAGAGCAGTACTTC CASSSHSLASGRGEQYF
TRBJ2-1 NA TRBV5-1 many TGCGCCAGCAGCCATTCCGGACTAATCGACAATGAGCAGTTCTTC CASSHSGLIDNEQFF
TRBJ2-7 NA TRBV5-4 many TGTGCCAGCAGCCGTCCTCCCACCTACGAGCAGTACTTC CASSRPPTYEQYF
TRBJ1-3 TRBD1 TRBV7-8 many TGTGCCAGCAGCTCAGGAGGGACAGGAGCCCTCTCTGGAAACACCATATATTTT CASSSGGTGALSGNTIYF